These 29 T cell receptor beta chains share one sample of origin, sequenced in a study of T cell changes during pregnancy in multiple sclerosis (dated by TCRdb to between 2017 and 2020). Libraries were made using the immunoSEQ multiplex PCR assay. TCRdb carries this immuneACCESS record with in-frame sequences only. Its versions omit some clonotypes, under half of them owing to an unresolved V gene in the studies checked, with the rest unexplained. Here the sample has about 71,000 clones; around 90% occur a single time. The biggest ten clones account for 0.95% to 1.5% of the sample. The starting material was peripheral blood, obtained in the third trimester of pregnancy. These receptors all stem from a female donor with multiple sclerosis, enrolled in a pregnancy study.

The chain couples TRBV14 to TRBJ2-4, with 10 bases identical to TRBD2. The CDR3 runs to 15 residues. V dropped 6 bases and J dropped 6; count of bases not matched to a gene: 8. Looked up from germline, CDR1 is SGHDN and CDR2 is FVKESK. CDR3 protein: CASSEAGGRRNIQYF. DNA for the CDR3: TGTGCCAGCAGTGAAGCGGGAGGGCGACGAAACATTCAGTACTTC. Together with reference TRBV14 and TRBJ2-4, the CDR3 gives the full variable domain: EAGVTQFPSHSVIEKGQTVTLRCDPISGHDNLYWYRRVMGKEIKFLLHFVKESKQDESGMPNNRFLAERTGGTYSTLKVQPAELEDSGVYFCASSEAGGRRNIQYFGAGTRLSVL.

The CDR3 bases are TGTGCCAGCAGCAAACCGGGACAGGGGGCAGAGGAGCAGTACTTC. Translated: CASSKPGQGAEEQYF. The chain recombines TRBV28 with TRBJ2-7, with 12 bases identical to TRBD1. The V and J ends lost 6 bases and 7 bases, in that order; junction bases with no gene match: 10. The CDR3 extends over 15 amino acids. CDR1 is MDHEN, CDR2 SYDVKM, per germline.

The V call is TRBV29-1, the J call TRBJ2-7; 9 nucleotides align to TRBD1. Germline V gene lookup returns CDR1 SQVTM and CDR2 ANQGSEA. CDR3 size: 12 residues. V trimming: 5 bases; J trimming: 7 bases; junction bases outside the gene matches: 6. The CDR3 DNA reads as TGCAGCGTTAGCGGGACAGGGAGGGAGCAGTACTTC. This gives the protein CSVSGTGREQYF.

This clone was counted once. This chain connects TRBV11-2 to TRBJ1-1, with 8 bases identical to TRBD1. Germline-derived CDR1 and CDR2 are SGHAT and FQNNGV. Losses at the gene ends were 5 bases for V and 1 base for J; bases not matched to a gene: 9. The CDR3 sequence is 16 residues long. CDR3 DNA sequence: TGTGCCAGCAGCCCCTACCCCGGGACAGGGAACACTGAAGCTTTCTTT. It specifies CASSPYPGTGNTEAFF.

This chain joins TRBV11-1 and TRBJ2-3, with 7 bases that match TRBD2. The ends lost 3 bases at V and 4 bases at J; junction bases unmatched: 13. CDR1 and CDR2 from the germline V gene are SGHAT and FQDESV (reference sequence). This CDR3 contains 17 residues. CDR3 protein: CASSLVLAQAGSDTQYF. CDR3 DNA sequence: TGTGCCAGCAGCTTGGTACTAGCACAAGCGGGGTCAGATACGCAGTATTTT.

This clone was counted once. The chain links TRBV30 to TRBJ2-1; D not resolved. Germline assignment: CDR1 GTSNPN and CDR2 SVGIG (reference sequence). The CDR3 is 13 amino acids. V was clipped by 2 bases and J by 0 bases, with 5 bases between them. CDR3 nucleotide sequence: TGTGCCTGGAGTACAGTCTCCTACAATGAGCAGTTCTTC. Translating gives CAWSTVSYNEQFF.

The chain joins TRBV18 to TRBJ2-3, with D possibly being TRBD2 (6 bases). CDR1 is KGHSH and CDR2 is LQKENI in the germline V gene. Deletions cut 9 bases from V and 2 bases from J, with 18 bases between. The CDR3 runs to 15 residues. CDR3 in DNA: TGTGCCAGTAGTACGAGCGGGCCCAACACAGATACGCAGTATTTT. Translating gives CASSTSGPNTDTQYF.

The chain joins TRBV5-1 to TRBJ2-7; the D gene is possibly TRBD2 (6 bases). Germline loops: CDR1 SGHRS, CDR2 YFSETQ. The CDR3 spans 14 residues. V dropped 7 bases and J dropped 3 bases, with 17 bases sitting between them. The CDR3 loop is CASEPGPAGYEQYF. The CDR3 DNA sequence: TGCGCCAGCGAGCCCGGCCCAGCGGGCTACGAGCAGTACTTC.

The chain combines TRBV6-5 with TRBJ2-7, with a weak D call TRBD1 (5 bases). Germline loops: CDR1 MNHEY, CDR2 SVGAGI. The CDR3 loop spans 14 amino acids. Between the trimmed V and J ends, which lost 3 bases and 4 bases, there was a span of 13 bases. In DNA form, the CDR3 reads TGTGCCAGCAGTTATGGGGATAGGGGTTACGAGCAGTACTTC. Encoded protein: CASSYGDRGYEQYF.

This clone has a single count. The J gene is TRBJ2-5, the V gene TRBV5-1; 9 nucleotides align to TRBD2. CDR3 length equals 14 residues. V shed 4 bases, J shed 3 bases, and the junction held 4 bases outside the gene matches. Germline loops: CDR1 SGHRS, CDR2 YFSETQ. The CDR3 spells CASSPRLAEETQYF. Here the CDR3 DNA reads TGCGCCAGCAGCCCACGACTAGCGGAAGAGACCCAGTACTTC.

This CDR3 is CASSYSTGARGTF. The CDR3 region has the DNA TGTGCCAGCAGTTACTCAACTGGCGCCAGGGGCACCTTC. This sequence joins TRBV6-5 and TRBJ1-2; possibly TRBD1 for D (6 bases). In germline, CDR1 is MNHEY, CDR2 SVGAGI. V lost 0 bases to trimming and J lost 13 bases, with 15 bases between them. The CDR3 is 13 amino acids.

The chain combines TRBV18 with TRBJ2-2, with TRBD2 matching 11 bases. The CDR3 covers 16 residues. V was clipped by 0 bases and J by 9 bases; unmatched bases: 6. Germline CDR1 reads KGHSH; CDR2 reads LQKENI. CDR3 coding DNA: TGTGCCAGCTCACCACCGGAGACTAGCGGGATTAGGGAGCTGTTTTTT. It codes for CASSPPETSGIRELFF.

The V call is TRBV5-1, the J call TRBJ2-5; 8 positions agree with TRBD1. V lost 4 bases to trimming and J lost 4 bases; unmatched junction nucleotides: 6. Germline CDR1 reads SGHRS; CDR2 reads YFSETQ. The CDR3 has 14 residues. As DNA, the CDR3 is TGCGCCAGCAGCACCAACGGACAGGGAGAGACCCAGTACTTC. Amino acid sequence: CASSTNGQGETQYF.

The chain is built from TRBV29-1 and TRBJ2-5; 8 bases are shared with TRBD2. V shed 3 bases, J shed 2 bases, and the junction held 14 bases outside the gene matches. In germline, CDR1 is SQVTM, CDR2 ANQGSEA. This CDR3 is 17 amino acids long. The CDR3 nucleotides read TGCAGCGTTGAGGTGGGACAAACAATAGCGGGGCAAGAGACCCAGTACTTC. Encoded protein: CSVEVGQTIAGQETQYF.

The chain employs TRBV5-1 and TRBJ2-7, with D possibly matching TRBD1 (6 bases). The CDR3 extends over 14 amino acids. Germline CDR1 reads SGHRS; CDR2 reads YFSETQ. Trimming took off 4 bases at V and 2 bases at J, with 13 bases between the two ends. The CDR3 region is CASSGGQPPYEQYF. The DNA of the CDR3 is TGCGCCAGCAGCGGAGGACAGCCCCCCTACGAGCAGTACTTC.

This chain joins TRBV4-2 and TRBJ1-5; D not resolved. The CDR3 has 15 amino acids. V was shortened by 4 bases and J by 0 bases, with 10 bases between the two germline ends. In germline, CDR1 is LGHNA, CDR2 YNFKEQ. The CDR3 bases are TGTGCCAGCAGCCGGCAGGTTAATAGCAATCAGCCCCAGCATTTT. Translated: CASSRQVNSNQPQHF.

The chain carries TRBV14 and TRBJ2-2; TRBD1 agrees at 9 bases. Germline CDR1 reads SGHDN; CDR2 reads FVKESK. The CDR3 totals 14 residues. V shed 5 bases, J shed 6 bases, and the junction held 4 bases outside the gene matches. Here the CDR3 reads CASSVRQGAGELFF. The CDR3 DNA reads TGTGCCAGCAGCGTTCGACAGGGGGCCGGGGAGCTGTTTTTT. The full variable domain, its missing parts supplied by reference TRBV14 and TRBJ2-2, is EAGVTQFPSHSVIEKGQTVTLRCDPISGHDNLYWYRRVMGKEIKFLLHFVKESKQDESGMPNNRFLAERTGGTYSTLKVQPAELEDSGVYFCASSVRQGAGELFFGEGSRLTVL.

J is TRBJ2-5 and V is TRBV5-4; possible D gene TRBD1, 5 bases. V gave up 0 bases and J gave up 4 bases, with 10 bases separating them. Germline CDR1 and CDR2: SGHNT and YYREEE (reference sequence). CDR3 length equals 14 residues. The CDR3 region has the DNA TGTGCCAGCAGCTTGGATCCTCAGGGAGAGACCCAGTACTTC. This encodes CASSLDPQGETQYF.

DNA for the CDR3: TGTGCCATCAGTGAAGTGGGACAGTTCCACTATGGCTACACCTTC. Residues: CAISEVGQFHYGYTF. This sequence joins TRBV10-3 and TRBJ1-2; 7 bases fit TRBD1. After removal of 3 bases from V and 3 bases from J, the junction contained 7 bases not matched to a gene. CDR3 size: 15 residues. Germline CDR1 ENHRY, CDR2 SYGVKD.

The chain has TRBV5-6 and TRBJ2-1; D is ambiguous. The CDR3 extends over 17 amino acids. Trimming took off 4 bases at V and 5 bases at J, with 22 bases between the two ends. Germline V gene sequence: CDR1 SGHDT, CDR2 YYEEEE. CDR3 nucleotide sequence: TGTGCCAGCAGCGGAGTTGTAGTCTTCGTTGAGAACAATGAGCAGTTCTTC. Amino acids: CASSGVVVFVENNEQFF.

This sequence joins TRBV28 and TRBJ2-7; 7 nucleotides line up with TRBD2. CDR1 is MDHEN, CDR2 SYDVKM, per germline. This CDR3 is built from 15 residues. After removal of 1 base from V and 4 bases from J, the junction contained 7 bases not matched to a gene. The CDR3 region has the DNA TGTGCCAGCAGTTTATATTCGGGAGGAAGTTACGAGCAGTACTTC. Its translation is CASSLYSGGSYEQYF.

This chain links TRBV27 with TRBJ1-1, with unresolved D. CDR1 MNHEY and CDR2 SMNVEV come from the germline V gene (reference sequence). The CDR3 sequence is 14 residues long. V shed 5 bases and J shed 0 bases, with 10 bases lying between them. CDR3 residues: CASSLYRVNTEAFF. For the CDR3, the DNA is TGTGCCAGCAGTCTTTACAGAGTGAACACTGAAGCTTTCTTT.

This chain joins TRBV6-1 and TRBJ2-7, with 8 nucleotides matching TRBD1. The length of the CDR3 is 16 residues. CDR1 and CDR2 (germline): MNHNS, SASEGT. With V trimmed by 2 bases and J by 3 bases, 9 bases remained unmatched. The CDR3 here is CASSEFFGQGIYEQYF. DNA for the CDR3: TGTGCCAGCAGTGAATTCTTCGGACAGGGTATCTACGAGCAGTACTTC.

V gene TRBV11-3 combines with J gene TRBJ2-2; a weak D match, TRBD2 (6 bases). Trimming shortened V by 4 bases and J by 13 bases, and 16 bases separated the two germline ends. Germline loops: CDR1 SGHNT, CDR2 YENEEA. This CDR3 has 13 residues. Written as DNA, the CDR3 is TGTGCCAGCAGCTCGAACGGCGAGGAGGGGCTGTTTTTT. This sequence encodes CASSSNGEEGLFF.

The rearrangement uses TRBV7-8 and TRBJ2-5, with D possibly matching TRBD1 (5 bases). Germline V lookup: CDR1 SGHVS, CDR2 FQNEAQ. The V end was cut by 8 bases, the J end by 5 bases, with 15 bases between. This CDR3 comprises 13 residues. CDR3 amino acids: CASLGRERETQYF. The CDR3 coding sequence is TGTGCCAGCCTCGGCAGGGAAAGGGAGACCCAGTACTTC.

V usage is TRBV5-1 and J usage is TRBJ2-7, with D perhaps TRBD1 (5 bases). The CDR3 length is 13 residues. Germline loops: CDR1 SGHRS, CDR2 YFSETQ. Trimming removed 0 bases at V and 11 bases at J, with 15 bases between. CDR3 DNA: TGCGCCAGCAGCTTGGAGGTCAGGGCGGCGAAGTACTTC. Translation gives CASSLEVRAAKYF.

This clone has just a few counts. The gene calls are TRBV7-9 and TRBJ1-1; D is ambiguous. Germline loops: CDR1 SEHNR, CDR2 FQNEAQ (reference sequence). This CDR3 has 13 amino acids. V lost 5 bases and J 3 bases, leaving 10 bases between the germline ends. CDR3 in DNA: TGTGCCAGCAGCCTCGGGGAAGACACTGAAGCTTTCTTT. This translates into CASSLGEDTEAFF.

The chain links TRBV6-6 to TRBJ2-7, with 8 bases lining up with TRBD1. CDR3 size: 15 residues. The germline CDR1 and CDR2 sequences are MNHNY and SVGAGI (reference sequence). With 2 bases clipped from V and 5 bases from J, the junction kept 8 bases outside the gene matches. DNA of the CDR3: TGTGCCAGCAGTTACGAAACAGGGGGTTCCAACGAGCAGTACTTC. Residues: CASSYETGGSNEQYF.

J is TRBJ2-1 and V is TRBV30, with 11 nucleotides matching TRBD2. With 3 bases clipped from V and 12 bases from J, the junction kept 1 base outside the gene matches. The germline V gene has CDR1 GTSNPN and CDR2 SVGIG (reference sequence). The length of the CDR3 is 11 residues. As DNA, the CDR3 is TGTGCCTGGAGCGGGACTAGCGGGCAGTTCTTC. This sequence encodes CAWSGTSGQFF.